This T cell receptor beta chain came from a study of blood T cell repertoires in COVID-19. Across the study: COVID-19 samples collected from the United States, Italy and Spain covered acute and convalescent phases.

Only in-frame clones appear in the TCRdb table, and some are missing; sequencing was by immunoSEQ multiplex PCR. This sample yields some 270,000 clones, of which about 89% are seen a single time; 1.7% belongs to the top ten. Individuals aged roughly 18 to 90 years were recruited from some 26 US areas. Assignments of participants to cohorts depended upon their own reported clinical history. Recovered participants had two consecutive negative NP/OP PCR tests, healthcare professional clearance, or symptom resolution. Trimming removed 9 bases from V and 5 bases from J, with 20 bases in between. The length of the CDR3 is 14 residues.

The chain links TRBV23-1 to TRBJ2-7; D gene unclear. TRBV23-1 is marked as an open reading frame, function uncertain. The receptor's source is a woman aged 35 to 49 who had recovered from COVID-19. The source material was PBMCs or T cells enriched from blood (not recorded which). CDR3 amino acids: CARIPYDSSNEQYF. CDR3 coding DNA: TGCGCCAGGATTCCCTACGACTCCTCTAACGAGCAGTACTTC.